This entry lists 19 T cell receptor beta chains sequenced from one sample in a study of T cells after yellow fever vaccination. TCRdb reanalysed the 5' RACE reads using MiXCR and keeps one entry per CDR3 protein. The sample lists 250,000 or so distinct CDR3 sequences; about 3.5% were seen once. The source was PBMCs, collected 15 days after the yellow fever booster vaccination. Receptors were obtained from a young man who received the YFV17D yellow fever vaccine.

This clonotype was detected many times. V and J are TRBV27 and TRBJ2-4, with 9 bases matching TRBD1. The V gene's germline CDR1 is MNHEY and CDR2 SMNVEV (reference sequence). The CDR3 is 13 amino acids. J lost 7 bases, V lost 5 bases, and 3 bases had no gene match. The CDR3 loop is CASSRQGENIQYF. The CDR3 DNA reads as TGTGCCAGCAGTCGACAGGGGGAGAACATTCAGTACTTC.

In its sample, this clonotype was seen many times. J is TRBJ2-5 and V is TRBV10-3; weak D call: TRBD1 (6 bases). This CDR3 is 15 amino acids long. Germline V gene sequence: CDR1 ENHRY, CDR2 SYGVKD. Trimming pared 7 bases from V and 0 bases from J, leaving 15 bases between. CDR3 residues: CAINQGIGYQETQYF. CDR3 DNA: TGTGCCATCAACCAGGGGATTGGGTACCAAGAGACCCAGTACTTC.

Ten or more counts support this clonotype. The V and J genes are TRBV2 and TRBJ2-7; D is undetermined. There are 12 residues in the CDR3. V lost 3 bases and J 1 base, leaving 4 bases between the germline ends. The germline gives CDR1 SNHLY, CDR2 FYNNEI. CDR3 sequence reads: CASSDLSYEQYV. The CDR3 DNA follows: TGTGCCAGCAGTGACCTGTCCTACGAGCAGTACGTC.

This clonotype was picked up many times. The J gene is TRBJ1-5, the V gene TRBV3-1; 8 nucleotides agree with TRBD1. The CDR3 has 14 residues. Germline trimming cut 6 bases from V and 5 bases from J; bases unmatched to any gene: 6. The germline CDR1 and CDR2 sequences are LGHDT and YNNKEL (reference sequence). The CDR3 loop is CASSRQGHDQPQHF. The DNA for the CDR3 is TGTGCCAGCAGTCGACAGGGGCACGATCAGCCCCAGCATTTT.

This clonotype was observed a handful of times. The chain is built from TRBV7-8 and TRBJ1-5; TRBD1 matches at 8 bases. The length of the CDR3 is 14 residues. J lost 4 bases, V lost 10 bases, and 9 bases had no gene match. Germline V gives CDR1 SGHVS, CDR2 FQNEAQ. The CDR3 DNA reads TGTGCCACCGACGGTGACAGGGGAAATCAGCCCCAGCATTTT. This codes for CATDGDRGNQPQHF. The variable domain in full, with the rest retrieved from reference TRBV7-8 and TRBJ1-5, is GAGVSQSPRYKVAKRGQDVALRCDPISGHVSLFWYQQALGQGPEFLTYFQNEAQLDKSGLPSDRFFAERPEGSVSTLKIQRTQQEDSAVYLCATDGDRGNQPQHFGDGTRLSIL.

The sample holds many counts of this clonotype. Here the CDR3 DNA reads TGTGCCACCAGCCCGCATTTAAATCAGCCCCAGCATTTT. This translates into CATSPHLNQPQHF. The V call is TRBV15, the J call TRBJ1-5, with D hard to call. The V gene lost 5 bases and the J gene lost 4 bases, with 9 bases spanning the gap. The CDR3 totals 13 residues. Germline values: CDR1 LNHNV, CDR2 YYDKDF (reference sequence).

This clonotype was picked up many times. CDR3 coding DNA: TGTGCCAGCAGTCGGACGGACGTGGAAGAGACCCAGTACTTC. Translated: CASSRTDVEETQYF. The chain uses TRBV2 and TRBJ2-5; no clear D gene. The V and J ends lost 5 bases and 3 bases respectively, with 13 bases between them. The CDR3 runs 14 residues. In germline, CDR1 is SNHLY, CDR2 FYNNEI.

This clonotype appeared many times. V is TRBV7-9 and J is TRBJ2-1; D perhaps matches TRBD2 (5 bases). The CDR3 consists of 15 residues. The germline V gene has CDR1 SEHNR and CDR2 FQNEAQ (reference sequence). The V and J ends lost 0 bases and 8 bases respectively, with 14 bases between them. In DNA form, the CDR3 reads TGTGCCAGCAGCTTAGCCCTAGCTCTTGTGGATGAGCAGTTCTTC. It is translated as CASSLALALVDEQFF.

This clonotype was detected ten times or more. This chain links TRBV7-2 with TRBJ2-5; tentatively, D is TRBD1 or TRBD2 (5 bases each). Germline V gene lookup returns CDR1 SGHTA and CDR2 FQGNSA. This CDR3 contains 15 residues. The V and J ends lost 2 bases and 1 base respectively, with 11 bases between them. The CDR3 DNA reads as TGTGCCAGCAGCTTAATCTTTGGGGGCCAAGAGACCCAGTACTTC. Protein: CASSLIFGGQETQYF.

This clonotype was counted ten times or more. The chain recombines TRBV20-1 with TRBJ1-1; TRBD1 is a possible D gene (5 bases). V was clipped by 6 bases and J by 0 bases, with 14 bases between them. Per germline, CDR1 DFQATT and CDR2 SNEGSKA (reference sequence). CDR3 size: 14 residues. The CDR3, as DNA: TGCAGTGCACCCCGGGAGGGGATGAACACTGAAGCTTTCTTT. The encoded protein is CSAPREGMNTEAFF.

The table lists this clonotype with many counts. This chain connects TRBV4-3 to TRBJ2-1; D ambiguous. The CDR3 is 14 residues long. CDR1 is LGHNA, CDR2 YSLEER, per germline. The V end lost 0 bases, the J end lost 9 bases, and 12 bases lay between the germline ends. Here the CDR3 reads CASSQEALMGEQFF. CDR3 DNA sequence: TGCGCCAGCAGCCAAGAAGCCCTCATGGGTGAGCAGTTCTTC.

This clonotype has a count of ten or more. V usage is TRBV7-9 and J usage is TRBJ1-4; a weak D match, TRBD1 (6 bases). This CDR3 has 14 amino acids. The V and J ends lost 7 bases and 5 bases respectively, with 14 bases between them. Germline V CDR1 and CDR2: SEHNR, FQNEAQ (reference sequence). CDR3 region: CASNLQGVNEKLFF. The CDR3 DNA sequence: TGTGCCAGCAACCTACAGGGAGTAAATGAAAAACTGTTTTTT.

This clonotype was seen repeatedly, ten times or more. The chain couples TRBV5-4 to TRBJ2-3; TRBD2 aligns across 16 bases. The CDR3 consists of 17 residues. Germline trimming cut 3 bases from V and 4 bases from J; bases unmatched to any gene: 5. Germline assignment: CDR1 SGHNT and CDR2 YYREEE (reference sequence). The CDR3 sequence is CASSSGTSGGAADTQYF. The CDR3 DNA sequence: TGTGCCAGCAGCTCCGGGACTAGCGGGGGGGCCGCAGATACGCAGTATTTT. The whole variable domain, remainder taken from reference TRBV5-4 and TRBJ2-3, is ETGVTQSPTHLIKTRGQQVTLRCSSQSGHNTVSWYQQALGQGPQFIFQYYREEENGRGNFPPRFSGLQFPNYSSELNVNALELDDSALYLCASSSGTSGGAADTQYFGPGTRLTVL.

This clonotype was seen at least ten times. This chain links TRBV7-9 with TRBJ2-1, with D possibly being TRBD1 or TRBD2 (5 bases each). This CDR3 has 14 amino acids. Trimming removed 2 bases at V and 7 bases at J, with 12 bases between. Germline CDR1 is SEHNR and CDR2 is FQNEAQ (reference sequence). The CDR3 DNA is TGTGCCAGCAGCTTACTATCCGGGGCTAATGAGCAGTTCTTC. Its translation is CASSLLSGANEQFF. Using reference TRBV7-9 and TRBJ2-1 for the parts outside the CDR3, the full variable domain is DTGVSQNPRHKITKRGQNVTFRCDPISEHNRLYWYRQTLGQGPEFLTYFQNEAQLEKSRLLSDRFSAERPKGSFSTLEIQRTEQGDSAMYLCASSLLSGANEQFFGPGTRLTVL.

Ten or more counts support this clonotype. The rearrangement uses TRBV7-8 and TRBJ2-5; D uncertain. The CDR3 is 17 residues long. Germline CDR1 and CDR2: SGHVS and FQNEAQ. Trimming took off 3 bases at V and 0 bases at J, with 17 bases between the two ends. The CDR3 region is CASSFPGRTKNQETQYF. The CDR3 DNA reads TGTGCCAGCAGCTTCCCCGGTCGGACGAAGAACCAAGAGACCCAGTACTTC.

The rearrangement links TRBV9 to TRBJ1-1, with a tentative D call TRBD1 (6 bases). This CDR3 contains 14 residues. In germline, CDR1 is SGDLS, CDR2 YYNGEE. V dropped 2 bases and J dropped 2 bases, with 10 bases sitting between them. CDR3: CASSVLGGNTEAFF. CDR3 DNA: TGTGCCAGCAGCGTTTTAGGGGGAAACACTGAAGCTTTCTTT.

This clonotype was observed at least ten times. This chain uses TRBV7-2 with TRBJ1-4; 7 positions match TRBD1. Germline CDR1 and CDR2: SGHTA and FQGNSA. This CDR3 has 16 residues. With V trimmed by 2 bases and J by 8 bases, 11 bases remained unmatched. The chain's CDR3 is CASSLPSGGGGEKLFF. The DNA for the CDR3 is TGTGCCAGCAGCTTACCTTCAGGGGGAGGGGGCGAAAAACTGTTTTTT.

This clonotype was detected ten times or more. J is TRBJ2-2 and V is TRBV12-3 or TRBV12-4; D remains unclear. This CDR3 has 14 residues. Trimming took off 6 bases at V and 1 base at J, with 9 bases between the two ends. The CDR3 DNA reads TGTGCCAGCAGCCCCTCAGTGAACACCGGGGAGCTGTTTTTT. As protein: CASSPSVNTGELFF.

This clonotype was detected many times. The chain combines TRBV20-1 with TRBJ2-7; 8 nucleotides line up with TRBD2. V lost 3 bases to trimming and J lost 3 bases; unmatched junction nucleotides: 16. The germline V gene encodes CDR1 DFQATT and CDR2 SNEGSKA (reference sequence). The CDR3 totals 17 residues. The CDR3 nucleotides read TGCAGTGCTAGGAACTCTCGGGGAGGGCTAGCGGGCTACGAGCAGTACGTC. Protein: CSARNSRGGLAGYEQYV.